The clone carrying this T cell receptor (beta chain) was seen many times. No antigen is known for it. This sample was included in a study of T cells in Graves' hyperthyroidism and ophthalmopathy. Study-level points and caveats: Also found in blood were most expanded thyroid clonotypes above 0.001. Before onset, by a median of 6.5 months, the model predicted ophthalmopathy. Ophthalmopathy was separated from stable hyperthyroidism by a 13 V-J model.

The CDR3 regions of TCR beta were amplified from RNA transcripts. The HTBI set primed first-round TCR CDR3 RT-PCR. In TCRdb, the multiplex PCR reads were re-called with MiXCR into one record per CDR3 protein. The sample includes 490,000 or so distinct CDR3 sequences, 40% to 50% of them seen just once. Clinical symptoms, serum thyroxine and TRAb, thyroid ultrasound and orbital computed tomography together formed the diagnostic basis. The germline gives CDR1 SGHDT, CDR2 YYEEEE. V lost 0 bases and J 0 bases, leaving 7 bases between the germline ends. The CDR3 extends over 15 amino acids. The chain is built from TRBV5-6 and TRBJ1-3; D is ambiguous. The clonotype originates from an adult woman with Graves' disease, either hyperthyroidism or ophthalmopathy (not recorded which). Sequenced input: peripheral blood or thyroid tissue (not recorded which). CDR3 nucleotides: TGTGCCAGCAGCTTGGACCGTAGCTCTGGAAACACCATATATTTT. Protein sequence: CASSLDRSSGNTIYF.